This T cell receptor beta chain was obtained from a study of CD8 T cells in ankylosing spondylitis. Findings and limits, study-wide: Ankylosing spondylitis blood appeared to be characterized by a TCR beta motif of 8 or 9 highly homologous variants. Disease-linked clones proved CD8+ and comparatively uncommon in peripheral blood. Both synovial fluid and blood in reactive arthritis had previously been reported to carry some motif variants. There was reportedly significant enrichment of clones that were disease-linked in matched ankylosing spondylitis synovial fluid.

Libraries for TCR beta were made by quantitative 5'-RACE with molecular barcodes. Each CDR3 protein gets one entry after TCRdb re-called the 5' RACE reads with MiXCR. There are about 330,000 distinct CDR3 sequences in the sample; 7% to 9% occur only once, and roughly 14% lies in the top ten. The sample holds a few counts of this clonotype. What it recognizes is unknown. The CDR3 is made up of 18 amino acids. Between the trimmed V and J ends, which lost 0 bases and 6 bases, there was a span of 23 bases. Germline loops: CDR1 SGHRS, CDR2 YFSETQ. This clonotype originated in a male donor with ankylosing spondylitis. The specimen was blood, either unsorted or a sorted T cell fraction (not recorded which). This chain uses TRBV5-1 with TRBJ2-3; maybe TRBD2 (6 bases). CDR3 region: CASSLATSIGSVGDTQYF. The CDR3 DNA follows: TGCGCCAGCAGCTTGGCGACGTCCATCGGGAGCGTGGGCGATACGCAGTATTTT.